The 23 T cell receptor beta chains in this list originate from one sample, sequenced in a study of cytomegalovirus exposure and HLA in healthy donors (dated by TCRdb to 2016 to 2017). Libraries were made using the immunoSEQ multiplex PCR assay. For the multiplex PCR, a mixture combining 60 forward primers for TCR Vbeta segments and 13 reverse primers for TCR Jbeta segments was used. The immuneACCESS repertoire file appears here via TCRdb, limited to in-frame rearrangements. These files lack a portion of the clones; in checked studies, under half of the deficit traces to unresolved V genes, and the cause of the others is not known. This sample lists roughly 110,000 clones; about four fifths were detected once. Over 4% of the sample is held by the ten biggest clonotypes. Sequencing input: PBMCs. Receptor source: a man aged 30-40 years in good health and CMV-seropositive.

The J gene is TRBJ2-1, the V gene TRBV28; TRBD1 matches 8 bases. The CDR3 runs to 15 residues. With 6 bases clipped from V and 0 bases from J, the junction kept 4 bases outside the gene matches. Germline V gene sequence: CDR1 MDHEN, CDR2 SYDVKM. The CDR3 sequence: CASSLGQGSYNEQFF. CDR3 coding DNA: TGTGCCAGCAGCCTCGGACAGGGCTCCTACAATGAGCAGTTCTTC.

CDR3 residues: CASSSGLAGGRIDTQYF. For the CDR3, the DNA is TGTGCCAGCAGCTCGGGACTAGCGGGGGGGCGGATAGATACGCAGTATTTT. J is TRBJ2-3 and V is TRBV5-4; 16 positions match TRBD2. This CDR3 is built from 17 residues. V shed 3 bases and J 5 bases; nucleotides not matched to a gene: 6. Germline CDR1 SGHNT, CDR2 YYREEE (reference sequence).

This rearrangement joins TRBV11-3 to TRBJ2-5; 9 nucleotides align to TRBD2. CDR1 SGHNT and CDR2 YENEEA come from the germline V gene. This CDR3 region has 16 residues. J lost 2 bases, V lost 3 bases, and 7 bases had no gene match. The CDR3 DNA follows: TGTGCCAGCAGCTTGGGGATAGCGGGAGTACAAGAGACCCAGTACTTC. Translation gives CASSLGIAGVQETQYF.

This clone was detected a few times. The CDR3 sequence: CASRQDYEQYF. CDR3 DNA sequence: TGTGCCAGCAGGCAGGATTACGAGCAGTACTTC. J is TRBJ2-7 and V is TRBV28; D is undetermined. Germline CDR1 and CDR2: MDHEN and SYDVKM. Trimming cost V 6 bases and J 4 bases, with 7 bases left between them. CDR3 length: 11 amino acids.

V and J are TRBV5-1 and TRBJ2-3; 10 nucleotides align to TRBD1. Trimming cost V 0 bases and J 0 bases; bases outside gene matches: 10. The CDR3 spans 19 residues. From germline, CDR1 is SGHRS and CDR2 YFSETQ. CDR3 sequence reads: CASSLVGYRTGGSTDTQYF. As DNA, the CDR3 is TGCGCCAGCAGCTTGGTGGGGTATAGGACAGGGGGAAGCACAGATACGCAGTATTTT.

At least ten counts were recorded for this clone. As DNA, the CDR3 is TGTGCCAGCACCCGTTTGAGCTCCTATAATTCACCCCTCCACTTT. This sequence encodes CASTRLSSYNSPLHF. This chain links TRBV6-5 with TRBJ1-6; no definite D call. Trimming cost V 7 bases and J 0 bases, with 10 bases left between them. In germline, CDR1 is MNHEY, CDR2 SVGAGI. The CDR3 covers 15 residues.

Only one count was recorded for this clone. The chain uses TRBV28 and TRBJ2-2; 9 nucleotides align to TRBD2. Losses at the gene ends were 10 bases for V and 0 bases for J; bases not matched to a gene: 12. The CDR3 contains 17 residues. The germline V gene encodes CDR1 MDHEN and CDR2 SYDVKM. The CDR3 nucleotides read TGTGCCACCACGGCGGGCGGGGGGGAATCGAACACCGGGGAGCTGTTTTTT. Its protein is CATTAGGGESNTGELFF.

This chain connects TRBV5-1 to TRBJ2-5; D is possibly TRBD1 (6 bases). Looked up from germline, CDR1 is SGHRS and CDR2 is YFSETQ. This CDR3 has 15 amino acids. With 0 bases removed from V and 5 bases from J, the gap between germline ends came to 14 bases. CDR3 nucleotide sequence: TGCGCCAGCAGCTTGGGGGCAGGGGACCGGGAGACCCAGTACTTC. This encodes CASSLGAGDRETQYF.

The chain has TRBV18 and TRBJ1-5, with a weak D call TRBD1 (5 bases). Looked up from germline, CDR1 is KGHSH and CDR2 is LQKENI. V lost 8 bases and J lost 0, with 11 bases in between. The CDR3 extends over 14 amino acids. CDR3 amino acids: CASAIQDSNQPQHF. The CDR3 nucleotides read TGTGCCAGCGCCATACAGGATAGCAATCAGCCCCAGCATTTT.

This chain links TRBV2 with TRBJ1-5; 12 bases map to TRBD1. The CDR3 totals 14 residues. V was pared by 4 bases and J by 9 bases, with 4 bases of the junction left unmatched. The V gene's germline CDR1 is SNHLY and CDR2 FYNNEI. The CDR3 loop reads CASSGGQGALPQHF. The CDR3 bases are TGTGCCAGCAGTGGGGGACAGGGGGCTTTGCCCCAGCATTTT.

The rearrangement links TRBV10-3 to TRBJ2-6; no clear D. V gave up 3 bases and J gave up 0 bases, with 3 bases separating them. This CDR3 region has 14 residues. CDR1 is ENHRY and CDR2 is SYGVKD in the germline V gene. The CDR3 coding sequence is TGTGCCATCAGTGACAACTCTGGGGCCAACGTCCTGACTTTC. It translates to CAISDNSGANVLTF.

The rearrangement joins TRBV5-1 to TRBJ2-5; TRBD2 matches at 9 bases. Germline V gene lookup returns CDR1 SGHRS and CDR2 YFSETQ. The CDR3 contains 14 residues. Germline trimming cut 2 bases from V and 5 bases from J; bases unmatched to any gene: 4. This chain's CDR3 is CASSFGTSRETQYF. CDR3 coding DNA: TGCGCCAGCAGCTTCGGGACTAGCAGGGAGACCCAGTACTTC.

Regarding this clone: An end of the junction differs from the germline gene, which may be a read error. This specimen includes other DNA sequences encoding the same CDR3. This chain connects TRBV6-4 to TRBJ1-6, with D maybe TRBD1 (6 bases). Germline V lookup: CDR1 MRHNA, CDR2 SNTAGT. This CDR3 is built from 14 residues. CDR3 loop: CASRTEGFGGALHF. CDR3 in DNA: TGCGCCAGCAGGACAGAAGGGTTCGGGGGGGCCCTCCACTTT.

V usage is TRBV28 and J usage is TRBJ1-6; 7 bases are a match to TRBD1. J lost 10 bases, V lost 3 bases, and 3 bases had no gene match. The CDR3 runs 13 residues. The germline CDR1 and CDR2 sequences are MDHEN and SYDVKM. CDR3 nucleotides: TGTGCCAGCAGTTTGAGGGGGCGATCACCCCTCCACTTT. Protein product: CASSLRGRSPLHF.

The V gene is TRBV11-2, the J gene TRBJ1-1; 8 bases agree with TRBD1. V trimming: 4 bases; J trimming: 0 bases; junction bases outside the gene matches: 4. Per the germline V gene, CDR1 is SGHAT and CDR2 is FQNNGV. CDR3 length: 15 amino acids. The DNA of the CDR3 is TGTGCCAGCAGCTCAACAGGGGGGATGAACACTGAAGCTTTCTTT. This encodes CASSSTGGMNTEAFF.

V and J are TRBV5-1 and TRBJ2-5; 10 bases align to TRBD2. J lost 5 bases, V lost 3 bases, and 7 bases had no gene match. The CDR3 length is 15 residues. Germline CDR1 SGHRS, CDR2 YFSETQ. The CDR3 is CASSSGTSAGETQYF. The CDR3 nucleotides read TGCGCCAGCAGCTCCGGGACTAGCGCCGGGGAGACCCAGTACTTC.

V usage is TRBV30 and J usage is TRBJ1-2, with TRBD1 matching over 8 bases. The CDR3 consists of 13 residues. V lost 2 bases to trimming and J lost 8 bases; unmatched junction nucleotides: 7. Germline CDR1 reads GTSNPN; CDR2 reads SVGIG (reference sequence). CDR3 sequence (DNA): TGTGCCTGGAGTAGAGGACAGGGTGAAGGCTACACCTTC. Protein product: CAWSRGQGEGYTF.

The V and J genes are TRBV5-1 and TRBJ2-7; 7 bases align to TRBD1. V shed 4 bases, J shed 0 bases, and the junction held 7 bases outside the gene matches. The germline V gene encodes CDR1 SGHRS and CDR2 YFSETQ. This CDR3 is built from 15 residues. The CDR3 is CASSDRDSISYEQYF. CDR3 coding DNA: TGCGCCAGCAGCGACAGGGACAGTATCTCCTACGAGCAGTACTTC.

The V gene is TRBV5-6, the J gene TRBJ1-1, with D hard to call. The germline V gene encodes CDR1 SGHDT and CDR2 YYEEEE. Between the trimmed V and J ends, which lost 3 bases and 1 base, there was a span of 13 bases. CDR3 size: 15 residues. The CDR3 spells CASSSPVRGNTEAFF. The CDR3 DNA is TGTGCCAGCAGCTCCCCCGTGCGAGGGAACACTGAAGCTTTCTTT.

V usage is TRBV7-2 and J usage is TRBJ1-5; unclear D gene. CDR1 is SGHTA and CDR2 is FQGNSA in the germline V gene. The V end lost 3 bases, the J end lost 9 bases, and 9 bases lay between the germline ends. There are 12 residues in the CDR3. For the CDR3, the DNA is TGTGCCAGCAGCTTCCCCGGAGGGCCCCAGCATTTT. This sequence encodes CASSFPGGPQHF.

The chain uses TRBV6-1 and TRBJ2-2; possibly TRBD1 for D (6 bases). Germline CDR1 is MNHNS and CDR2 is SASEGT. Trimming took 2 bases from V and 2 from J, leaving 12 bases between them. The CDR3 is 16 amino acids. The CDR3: CASSEQGFQNTGELFF. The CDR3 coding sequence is TGTGCCAGCAGTGAACAGGGGTTTCAAAACACCGGGGAGCTGTTTTTT.

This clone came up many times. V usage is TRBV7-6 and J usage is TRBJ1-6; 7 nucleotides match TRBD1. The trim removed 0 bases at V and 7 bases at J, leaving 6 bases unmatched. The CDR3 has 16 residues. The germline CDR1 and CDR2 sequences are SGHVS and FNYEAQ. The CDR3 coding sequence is TGTGCCAGCAGCTTAGCGGGGACAGTAGCGAATTCACCCCTCCACTTT. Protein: CASSLAGTVANSPLHF.

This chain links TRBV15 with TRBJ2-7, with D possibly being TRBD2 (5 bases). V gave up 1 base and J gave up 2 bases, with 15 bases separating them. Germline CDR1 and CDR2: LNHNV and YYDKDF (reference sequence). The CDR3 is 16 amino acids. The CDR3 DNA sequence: TGTGCCACCAGCAGAGCTACCGGGGAACGACCCTACGAGCAGTACTTC. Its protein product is CATSRATGERPYEQYF.